The 26 T cell receptor beta chains in this list originate from one sample, sequenced in a study of Graves' ophthalmopathy and Graves' hyperthyroidism listed by TCRdb under 2018. TCRdb lists the instrument as Illumina HiSeq 2000. For repertoire sequencing, TCR beta CDR3 regions were amplified from RNA transcripts. The first round of RT-PCR was done with HTBI primers and the Qiagen OneStep RT-PCR kit, and was followed by a second round of multiplex PCR, then size selection and purification. Through fastp at Q25 and MiXCR, TCRdb rebuilt clones from the public reads, retaining in-frame beta chains. CDR3 protein duplicates are merged, each entry listing the most common genes and DNA. Counted in this sample were 360,000 or so distinct CDR3 sequences; 18% of them appeared once. 1.6% of the sample belongs to the ten largest clones. The sequenced sample was peripheral blood. The receptors were gathered from a woman between 18 and 30 years old with Graves' ophthalmopathy. Donor details come from another sample of the same person, matched by shared clones.

In its sample, this clonotype was seen many times. The V call is TRBV7-2, the J call TRBJ1-2; no firm D call. The germline CDR1 and CDR2 sequences are SGHTA and FQGNSA. This CDR3 is 15 amino acids long. V was clipped by 5 bases and J by 0 bases, with 13 bases between them. DNA for the CDR3: TGTGCCAGCAGCCGGACTGGATTAGCTAACTATGGCTACACCTTC. As protein: CASSRTGLANYGYTF.

This clonotype was detected many times. The chain combines TRBV20-1 with TRBJ2-4, with TRBD2 matching 7 bases. The length of the CDR3 is 14 residues. The trim removed 3 bases at V and 6 bases at J, leaving 8 bases unmatched. Germline CDR1 reads DFQATT; CDR2 reads SNEGSKA (reference sequence). The CDR3: CSARFRDYGNIQYF. The DNA of the CDR3 is TGCAGTGCTAGGTTCCGGGACTACGGAAACATTCAGTACTTC.

This clonotype was found many times. The chain couples TRBV7-2 to TRBJ2-2; 10 bases align to TRBD2. V lost 7 bases, J lost 4 bases, and 9 bases stayed unmatched. Germline loops: CDR1 SGHTA, CDR2 FQGNSA. This CDR3 region has 16 residues. CDR3 sequence reads: CASISAGGPGTGELFF. The CDR3, as DNA: TGTGCCAGCATCTCAGCGGGAGGGCCTGGCACCGGGGAGCTGTTTTTT.

The sample holds many counts of this clonotype. CDR3 sequence (DNA): TGTGCCAGCAGTTGGACTAGCGGGAGGGCCGACACCGGGGAGCTGTTTTTT. Encoded protein: CASSWTSGRADTGELFF. The rearrangement uses TRBV27 and TRBJ2-2, with 15 bases lining up with TRBD2. The germline gives CDR1 MNHEY, CDR2 SMNVEV (reference sequence). The length of the CDR3 is 17 residues. V was pared by 4 bases and J by 3 bases, with 3 bases of the junction left unmatched.

This clonotype was recorded many times. The gene calls are TRBV5-1 and TRBJ1-1; D is undetermined. The germline CDR1 and CDR2 sequences are SGHRS and YFSETQ. The CDR3 length is 14 residues. Trimming removed 0 bases from V and 1 base from J, with 7 bases in between. The CDR3 bases are TGCGCCAGCAGCTTGGAGGCAGGGAACACTGAAGCTTTCTTT. It codes for CASSLEAGNTEAFF.

This clonotype showed up just a few times. The CDR3 is CSALGTSPGELFF. The CDR3 DNA sequence: TGCAGTGCCCTAGGGACTAGCCCCGGGGAGCTGTTTTTT. This sequence joins TRBV20-1 and TRBJ2-2; the match to TRBD2 covers 9 bases. This CDR3 is 13 amino acids long. The germline gives CDR1 DFQATT, CDR2 SNEGSKA (reference sequence). Germline trimming cut 6 bases from V and 6 bases from J; bases unmatched to any gene: 5.

This clonotype was counted many times. The CDR3 nucleotides are TGTGCCAGCACCGCAACAGGTCCCGGGACGTCCTACGAGCAGTACTTC. Translation: CASTATGPGTSYEQYF. The chain recombines TRBV28 with TRBJ2-7; D tentatively fits TRBD1 or TRBD2 (5 bases each). This CDR3 has 16 residues. Germline CDR1 is MDHEN and CDR2 is SYDVKM. The V and J ends lost 7 bases and 1 base respectively, with 20 bases between them.

This clonotype was observed a few times. The chain carries TRBV12-3 or TRBV12-4 and TRBJ2-2, with D possibly called TRBD1 or TRBD2 (5 bases each). V shed 7 bases and J shed 5 bases, with 17 bases lying between them. The CDR3 totals 15 residues. The CDR3 loop is CASNMWDGGTGELFF. CDR3 bases: TGTGCCAGCAATATGTGGGACGGTGGAACCGGGGAGCTGTTTTTT.

There are many counts of this clonotype. The chain links TRBV19 to TRBJ1-5; tentative D call: TRBD1 (6 bases). V lost 8 bases and J 3 bases, leaving 23 bases between the germline ends. The V gene's germline CDR1 is LNHDA and CDR2 SQIVND (reference sequence). This CDR3 has 17 residues. CDR3 bases: TGTGCCAGTCGAACCAGTCCGGGCAGGGGTCTCAATCAGCCCCAGCATTTT. Encoded protein: CASRTSPGRGLNQPQHF. Variable domain in full (rest from reference TRBV19 and TRBJ1-5): DGGITQSPKYLFRKEGQNVTLSCEQNLNHDAMYWYRQDPGQGLRLIYYSQIVNDFQKGDIAEGYSVSREKKESFPLTVTSAQKNPTAFYLCASRTSPGRGLNQPQHFGDGTRLSIL.

The chain recombines TRBV27 with TRBJ2-7, with 7 bases fitting TRBD2. Germline V gene sequence: CDR1 MNHEY, CDR2 SMNVEV (reference sequence). CDR3 length: 14 residues. J was trimmed by 6 bases and V by 8 bases; bases with no gene match: 13. CDR3: CASGGGPYPLEQYF. In nucleotides, the CDR3 is TGTGCCAGCGGGGGAGGGCCCTACCCCCTCGAGCAGTACTTC.

This clonotype was counted many times. V gene TRBV6-5 combines with J gene TRBJ1-5; D ambiguous. The V end lost 2 bases, the J end lost 1 base, and 6 bases lay between the germline ends. Germline V gene data show CDR1 as MNHEY and CDR2 as SVGAGI. This CDR3 is built from 14 residues. The DNA for the CDR3 is TGTGCCAGCAGTTACGTCCGCAGCAATCAGCCCCAGCATTTT. Protein sequence: CASSYVRSNQPQHF.

This clonotype was observed at least ten times. The chain recombines TRBV4-2 with TRBJ1-5; a possible D gene is TRBD1 (5 bases). From germline, CDR1 is LGHNA and CDR2 YNFKEQ. V gave up 1 base and J gave up 4 bases, with 11 bases separating them. This CDR3 is 15 amino acids long. This CDR3 reads CASSQVGEGNQPQHF. CDR3 sequence (DNA): TGTGCCAGCAGCCAAGTGGGGGAGGGGAATCAGCCCCAGCATTTT.

The table lists this clonotype with many counts. The CDR3 sequence: CASSVGGAEETQYF. CDR3 in DNA: TGCGCCAGCAGTGTGGGGGGCGCGGAGGAGACCCAGTACTTC. This chain connects TRBV10-1 to TRBJ2-5; D could derive from TRBD1 or TRBD2 (6 bases each). The CDR3 covers 14 residues. CDR1 WNHNN and CDR2 SYGVQD come from the germline V gene (reference sequence). V was trimmed by 4 bases and J by 5 bases, leaving 14 bases between them.

This clonotype showed up many times. The chain joins TRBV6-1 to TRBJ2-6; D is undetermined. V lost 2 bases, J lost 0 bases, and 5 bases lay in between. The CDR3 totals 15 residues. Germline values: CDR1 MNHNS, CDR2 SASEGT. The CDR3 region has the DNA TGTGCCAGCAGTGAATTTGACTCTGGGGCCAACGTCCTGACTTTC. Encoded protein: CASSEFDSGANVLTF.

The sample holds a few counts of this clonotype. This rearrangement joins TRBV3-1 to TRBJ1-6; D is ambiguous. Germline V lookup: CDR1 LGHDT, CDR2 YNNKEL (reference sequence). CDR3 length: 12 residues. V was shortened by 4 bases and J by 9 bases, with 7 bases between the two germline ends. The DNA for the CDR3 is TGTGCCAGCAGCCTTCCTTCTTCACCCCTCCACTTT. Its translation: CASSLPSSPLHF.

This sequence joins TRBV6-2 or TRBV6-3 and TRBJ2-5, with a possible D match to TRBD1 (6 bases). The CDR3 length is 14 residues. Trimming pared 7 bases from V and 4 bases from J, leaving 16 bases between. The germline CDR1 and CDR2 sequences are MNHEY and SVGEGT. CDR3 in DNA: TGTGCCAGCACAAGACAGGTGACGCGAGAGACCCAGTACTTC. Translated: CASTRQVTRETQYF.

V is TRBV7-8 and J is TRBJ2-7; TRBD2 agrees at 7 bases. This CDR3 is built from 15 residues. Trimming took 11 bases from V and 2 from J; bases not matched to a gene: 15. The germline CDR1 and CDR2 sequences are SGHVS and FQNEAQ. This chain's CDR3 is CASKPSIGRAYEQYF. The CDR3 DNA reads TGTGCCTCAAAGCCCTCCATTGGGAGGGCCTACGAGCAGTACTTC.

Ten or more counts support this clonotype. The genes are TRBV9 and TRBJ1-6; D is unresolved. Trimming cost V 6 bases and J 0 bases, with 4 bases left between them. The CDR3 runs 13 residues. The germline V gene has CDR1 SGDLS and CDR2 YYNGEE. The CDR3 sequence is CASTGSYNSPLHF. CDR3 DNA: TGTGCCAGCACGGGCTCCTATAATTCACCCCTCCACTTT.

This clonotype was observed at least ten times. The CDR3 region has the DNA TGTGCCAGCAGCCTCGGGCGGCGGGAGGTTACCTACGAGCAGTACTTC. This codes for CASSLGRREVTYEQYF. This chain joins TRBV11-2 and TRBJ2-7, with TRBD2 matching 8 bases. The germline V gene encodes CDR1 SGHAT and CDR2 FQNNGV. The CDR3 totals 16 residues. The ends lost 5 bases at V and 2 bases at J; junction bases unmatched: 11.

This clonotype was seen repeatedly, ten times or more. The J gene is TRBJ2-5, the V gene TRBV2; 8 bases are shared with TRBD2. The junction had 12 bases not matched to a gene; V was cut back by 11 bases and J by 4 bases. CDR1 is SNHLY, CDR2 FYNNEI, per germline. The CDR3 totals 14 residues. CDR3 coding DNA: TGTGCCGTCACGGGGGGACTAGATGGAGAGACCCAGTACTTC. Its translation: CAVTGGLDGETQYF.

This clonotype was seen ten or more times. The chain recombines TRBV30 with TRBJ2-7, with a possible D match to TRBD2 (6 bases). The CDR3 totals 11 residues. Trimming cost V 5 bases and J 2 bases, with 7 bases left between them. Germline values: CDR1 GTSNPN, CDR2 SVGIG (reference sequence). In DNA, the CDR3 is TGTGCCTGGGGGACTCCCTACGAGCAGTACTTC. Encoded protein: CAWGTPYEQYF.

On this clonotype: The junction departs from the called germline gene at one end, perhaps through a read error. This chain links TRBV6-2 or TRBV6-3 with TRBJ2-5; TRBD1 or TRBD2 may be the D gene (5 bases each). The CDR3 runs to 11 residues. Germline values: CDR1 MNHEY, CDR2 SVGEGT. The CDR3 reads CASSAPGPLDF. CDR3 sequence (DNA): TGTGCCAGCAGTGCCCCGGGGCCGTTGGACTTC.

This clonotype was seen many times. This sequence joins TRBV7-2 and TRBJ1-5; D is unresolved. Germline CDR1 and CDR2: SGHTA and FQGNSA. The CDR3 covers 14 residues. The ends were cut back, 1 base at V and 6 bases at J, with 10 bases in the middle. The DNA for the CDR3 is TGTGCCAGCAGCTTAGACCCCGCACCTCAGCCCCAGCATTTT. As protein: CASSLDPAPQPQHF.

The chain joins TRBV15 to TRBJ1-1, with D perhaps TRBD1 (6 bases). Germline V gives CDR1 LNHNV, CDR2 YYDKDF (reference sequence). This CDR3 has 17 residues. Trimming took off 0 bases at V and 0 bases at J, with 14 bases between the two ends. The CDR3 loop is CATSRDWAGAMNTEAFF. CDR3 nucleotide sequence: TGTGCCACCAGCAGAGATTGGGCAGGGGCTATGAACACTGAAGCTTTCTTT. Combining the CDR3 with reference TRBV15 and TRBJ1-1 gives the whole variable domain DAMVIQNPRYQVTQFGKPVTLSCSQTLNHNVMYWYQQKSSQAPKLLFHYYDKDFNNEADTPDNFQSRRPNTSFCFLDIRSPGLGDTAMYLCATSRDWAGAMNTEAFFGQGTRLTVV.

This clonotype was seen ten or more times. This chain joins TRBV29-1 and TRBJ2-7; D remains ambiguous. CDR3 size: 11 residues. Looked up from germline, CDR1 is SQVTM and CDR2 is ANQGSEA. CDR3 sequence reads: CSTRLGYEQYF. Here the CDR3 DNA reads TGCAGTACTCGCTTGGGCTACGAGCAGTACTTC.

This chain joins TRBV19 and TRBJ2-5, with D possibly being TRBD2 (5 bases). V was pared by 5 bases and J by 2 bases, with 18 bases between. The CDR3 is 16 amino acids. The germline CDR1 and CDR2 sequences are LNHDA and SQIVND (reference sequence). For the CDR3, the DNA is TGTGCCAGTAGTCCCCTCCGGGATTCTAATCAAGAGACCCAGTACTTC. Amino acids: CASSPLRDSNQETQYF.